The rows below give T cell receptor beta chains drawn from one sample of a study of Graves' ophthalmopathy and Graves' hyperthyroidism. Via MiXCR, TCRdb re-called the multiplex PCR reads, giving one row per CDR3 protein. The sample shows some 210,000 distinct CDR3 sequences, 29% of them seen only once. What was sequenced was peripheral blood. Receptors were obtained from a man in his fifties with Graves' ophthalmopathy. CDR3s include the opening cysteine and the closing phenylalanine or tryptophan. Each record gives: V gene, clone size, J gene, D gene, CDR3 protein, CDR3 DNA. D genes are given only for firm matches. Size is stated for part of the rows, as once, few or many counts, or as a class when the clone is expanded.

TRBV6-2/TRBV6-3	few	TRBJ2-2	TRBD2	CASSYSLSGRTGELFF	TGTGCCAGCAGTTACTCGCTTAGCGGGAGAACCGGGGAGCTGTTTTTT
TRBV3-1	many	TRBJ2-7	NA	CASSHGGRGGEQYF	TGTGCCAGCAGCCACGGCGGCAGGGGAGGGGAGCAGTACTTC
TRBV29-1	many	TRBJ2-5	TRBD1	CSVEDLPGTAQETQYF	TGCAGCGTTGAAGACCTACCCGGGACAGCACAAGAGACCCAGTACTTC
TRBV6-1	many	TRBJ2-7	NA	CASSPGQSYEQYF	TGTGCCAGCAGCCCCGGCCAATCCTACGAGCAGTACTTC
TRBV12-3/TRBV12-4	many	TRBJ1-5	NA	CASSWYGPRQGQPQHF	TGTGCCAGCAGCTGGTATGGACCCAGGCAAGGTCAGCCCCAGCATTTT
TRBV6-2/TRBV6-3	many	TRBJ2-7	NA	CASSRGRVEQYF	TGTGCCAGCAGTAGAGGCCGGGTCGAGCAGTACTTC
TRBV7-3	many	TRBJ2-7	NA	CASSLIQGNDEQYF	TGTGCCAGCAGCTTAATTCAGGGCAACGACGAGCAGTACTTC
TRBV27	many	TRBJ1-6	NA	CASGKADWPPLHF	TGTGCCAGCGGAAAGGCGGACTGGCCACCCCTCCACTTT
TRBV11-1	many	TRBJ2-2	NA	CASSLGSTGNTGELFF	TGTGCCAGCAGCTTAGGTTCGACAGGAAACACCGGGGAGCTGTTTTTT
TRBV20-1	many	TRBJ2-7	TRBD2	CSALDRTSRFEQYF	TGCAGTGCTCTTGACCGGACTAGCCGCTTCGAGCAGTACTTC
TRBV6-1	many	TRBJ2-3	NA	CASSDRGAQYF	TGTGCCAGCAGTGACAGGGGCGCGCAGTATTTT
TRBV12-3/TRBV12-4	many	TRBJ1-1	NA	CASSLYSRVSGTEAFF	TGTGCCAGCAGTTTATATTCCAGGGTGAGTGGCACTGAAGCTTTCTTT
TRBV12-3/TRBV12-4	NA	TRBJ1-1	NA	CASSPQVHGQAFF	TGTGCCAGCAGTCCACAGGTCCACGGACAAGCTTTCTTT
TRBV28	NA	TRBJ1-2	TRBD1	CATRYPDGTVMYGYTF	TGTGCCACCAGATACCCAGATGGGACAGTGATGTATGGCTACACCTTC
TRBV12-3/TRBV12-4	many	TRBJ2-7	TRBD2	CASTYTGGMIYEQYF	TGTGCCAGCACCTACACGGGAGGGATGATCTACGAGCAGTACTTC
TRBV7-8	NA	TRBJ2-7	TRBD2	CASSLEPGLGFEQYF	TGCGCCAGCAGCTTGGAGCCGGGACTAGGGTTCGAGCAGTACTTC
TRBV6-4	many	TRBJ1-5	TRBD1	CASTRTGGGNSNQPQHF	TGTGCCAGCACCCGGACAGGAGGGGGGAATAGCAATCAGCCCCAGCATTTT
TRBV29-1	many	TRBJ2-7	TRBD1	CSVVAGQGSYEQYF	TGCAGCGTTGTGGCGGGACAGGGATCCTACGAGCAGTACTTC
TRBV5-1	many	TRBJ2-7	NA	CASSLAGIEYEQYF	TGCGCCAGCAGCTTGGCGGGGATAGAATACGAGCAGTACTTC
TRBV7-2	NA	TRBJ2-7	NA	CASSLDQAYEQYF	TGTGCCAGCAGCTTAGACCAAGCCTACGAGCAGTACTTC
TRBV15	NA	TRBJ2-7	TRBD2	CATSSLAGGPYEQYF	TGTGCCACCAGCAGCTTAGCGGGGGGACCCTACGAGCAGTACTTC
TRBV24-1	NA	TRBJ2-6	NA	CATSDASSGANVLTF	TGTGCCACCAGTGATGCCAGCTCTGGGGCCAACGTCCTGACTTTC
TRBV27	many	TRBJ2-5	NA	CASSLSLDEETQYF	TGTGCCAGCAGTTTATCGCTGGACGAAGAGACCCAGTACTTC
TRBV6-1	many	TRBJ2-7	NA	CASSESGVGRSYEQYF	TGTGCCAGCAGTGAAAGTGGGGTAGGCCGATCCTACGAGCAGTACTTC
TRBV3-1	many	TRBJ2-7	TRBD2	CASSQDSGTSGHSYEQYF	TGTGCCAGCAGCCAAGATAGCGGGACTAGCGGGCACTCCTACGAGCAGTACTTC
TRBV19	once	TRBJ2-7	TRBD2	CASSSGRGNYEQYF	TGTGCCAGTAGTAGCGGGAGAGGGAACTACGAGCAGTACTTC
TRBV20-1	NA	TRBJ2-3	TRBD1	CSATARTGGVTDTQYF	TGCAGTGCGACCGCTCGGACAGGGGGAGTCACAGATACGCAGTATTTT
TRBV14	NA	TRBJ2-5	TRBD1	CASSQWDSYQETQYF	TGTGCCAGCAGCCAATGGGACAGTTACCAAGAGACCCAGTACTTC
TRBV29-1	NA	TRBJ1-3	TRBD1	CSGQDRNTIYF	TGCAGTGGACAGGACCGCAACACCATATATTTT
TRBV6-1	NA	TRBJ2-7	NA	CASSRDLRSYEQYF	TGTGCCAGCAGCCGGGACCTACGCTCCTACGAGCAGTACTTC
TRBV20-1	many	TRBJ2-7	TRBD2	CSARDALSGRYEQYF	TGCAGTGCTAGAGATGCATTGAGCGGGAGGTACGAGCAGTACTTC
TRBV20-1	many	TRBJ2-7	NA	CSARGLVTYEQYF	TGCAGTGCTAGAGGTCTAGTGACCTACGAGCAGTACTTC
TRBV20-1	many	TRBJ1-1	NA	CSASGMSTEAFF	TGCAGTGCTTCCGGGATGAGTACTGAAGCTTTCTTT
TRBV11-2	many	TRBJ1-2	NA	CASSLESRSYGYTF	TGTGCCAGCAGCTTAGAGTCTCGGTCCTATGGCTACACCTTC
TRBV28	many	TRBJ2-7	TRBD2	CASSVAGAGSYEQYF	TGTGCCAGCAGTGTAGCGGGAGCAGGATCCTACGAGCAGTACTTC
TRBV27	NA	TRBJ2-2	TRBD1	CASTLQGAGELFF	TGTGCCAGCACGCTTCAGGGGGCCGGGGAGCTGTTTTTT
TRBV12-3/TRBV12-4	many	TRBJ2-7	NA	CASSFSHEQYF	TGTGCCAGCAGTTTTTCCCACGAGCAGTACTTC
TRBV28	many	TRBJ2-7	NA	CASSWMAWDGTYEQYF	TGTGCCAGCAGTTGGATGGCTTGGGACGGAACCTACGAGCAGTACTTC
TRBV20-1	once	TRBJ1-1	NA	CSARVPRGDENTEAFF	TGCAGTGCTAGAGTACCCCGGGGGGATGAAAACACTGAAGCTTTCTTT
TRBV12-3/TRBV12-4	NA	TRBJ1-5	TRBD1	CASSAGTGVGNQPQHF	TGTGCCAGCAGTGCGGGGACAGGGGTTGGCAATCAGCCCCAGCATTTT
TRBV12-5	many	TRBJ2-2	NA	CASESTPLNTGELFF	TGTGCTAGTGAGTCGACACCGCTGAACACCGGGGAGCTGTTTTTT
TRBV6-1	NA	TRBJ2-7	TRBD2	CASRPPGNGRALNEQYF	TGTGCCAGCAGACCCCCCGGTAACGGGAGGGCCTTAAACGAGCAGTACTTC
TRBV4-1	many	TRBJ2-7	TRBD1	CASSHGTGSTYEQYF	TGCGCCAGCAGCCATGGGACAGGGTCGACTTACGAGCAGTACTTC
TRBV7-2	many	TRBJ2-7	NA	CASSLTRTADEQYF	TGTGCCAGCAGCTTAACTAGAACGGCGGACGAGCAGTACTTC
TRBV20-1	NA	TRBJ1-1	NA	CSARVSWGNTEAFF	TGCAGTGCTAGAGTTAGCTGGGGGAACACTGAAGCTTTCTTT
TRBV11-2	many	TRBJ2-4	NA	CASSYGPKNIQYF	TGTGCCAGCAGCTACGGGCCCAAAAACATTCAGTACTTC
TRBV30	NA	TRBJ2-7	TRBD2	CAWSVAGTIPYEQYF	TGTGCCTGGAGTGTAGCCGGGACTATCCCCTACGAGCAGTACTTC
TRBV29-1	many	TRBJ1-2	TRBD1	CSTGTVTNYGYTF	TGCAGCACGGGGACAGTTACTAACTATGGCTACACCTTC
TRBV28	many	TRBJ2-7	NA	CAINSRYEQYF	TGTGCCATCAATTCCCGGTACGAGCAGTACTTC